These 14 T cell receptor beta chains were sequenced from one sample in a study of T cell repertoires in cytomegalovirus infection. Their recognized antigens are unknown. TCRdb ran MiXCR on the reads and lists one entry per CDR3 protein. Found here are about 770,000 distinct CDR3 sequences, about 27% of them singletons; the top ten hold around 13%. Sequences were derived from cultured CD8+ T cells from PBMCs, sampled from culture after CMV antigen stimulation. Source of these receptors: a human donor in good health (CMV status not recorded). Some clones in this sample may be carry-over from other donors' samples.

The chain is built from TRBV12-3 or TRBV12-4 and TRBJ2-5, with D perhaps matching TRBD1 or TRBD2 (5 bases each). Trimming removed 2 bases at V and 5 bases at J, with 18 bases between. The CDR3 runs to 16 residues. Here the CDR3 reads CASSLTNPGTPETQYF. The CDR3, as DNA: TGTGCCAGCAGTTTAACCAACCCTGGGACCCCGGAGACCCAGTACTTC.

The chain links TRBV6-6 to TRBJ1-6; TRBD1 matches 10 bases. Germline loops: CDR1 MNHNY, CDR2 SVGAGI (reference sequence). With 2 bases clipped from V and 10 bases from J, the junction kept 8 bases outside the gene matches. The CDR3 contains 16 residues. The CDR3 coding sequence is TGTGCCAGCAGTTACATGGGACAGGGGTTCGAATCACCCCTCCACTTT. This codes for CASSYMGQGFESPLHF.

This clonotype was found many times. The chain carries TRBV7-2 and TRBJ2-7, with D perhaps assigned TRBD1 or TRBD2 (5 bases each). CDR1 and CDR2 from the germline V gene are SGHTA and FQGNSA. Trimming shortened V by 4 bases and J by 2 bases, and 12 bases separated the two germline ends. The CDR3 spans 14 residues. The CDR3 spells CASSYTGPTYEQYF. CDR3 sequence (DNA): TGTGCCAGCAGCTATACGGGGCCTACCTACGAGCAGTACTTC.

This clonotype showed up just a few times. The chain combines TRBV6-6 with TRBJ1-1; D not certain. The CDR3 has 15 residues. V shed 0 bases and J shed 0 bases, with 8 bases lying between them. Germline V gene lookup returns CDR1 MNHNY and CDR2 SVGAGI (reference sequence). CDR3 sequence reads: CASSYSRQLNTEAFF. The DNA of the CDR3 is TGTGCCAGCAGTTACTCGAGGCAGTTGAACACTGAAGCTTTCTTT.

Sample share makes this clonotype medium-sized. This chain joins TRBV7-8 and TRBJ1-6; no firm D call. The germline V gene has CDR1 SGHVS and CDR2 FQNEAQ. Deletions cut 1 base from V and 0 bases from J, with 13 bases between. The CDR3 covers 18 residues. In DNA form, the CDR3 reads TGTGCCAGCAGCTTAGGCGTTCGGATCAGCTCCTATAATTCACCCCTCCACTTT. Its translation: CASSLGVRISSYNSPLHF. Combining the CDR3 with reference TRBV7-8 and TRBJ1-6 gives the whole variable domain GAGVSQSPRYKVAKRGQDVALRCDPISGHVSLFWYQQALGQGPEFLTYFQNEAQLDKSGLPSDRFFAERPEGSVSTLKIQRTQQEDSAVYLCASSLGVRISSYNSPLHFGNGTRLTVT.

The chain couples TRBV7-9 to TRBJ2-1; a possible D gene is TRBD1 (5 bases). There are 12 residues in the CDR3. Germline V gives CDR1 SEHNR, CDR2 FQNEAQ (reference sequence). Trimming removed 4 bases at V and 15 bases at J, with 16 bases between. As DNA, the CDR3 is TGTGCCAGCAGCTCAGGCGCAGGGCCCCGGTTCTTC. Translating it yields CASSSGAGPRFF.

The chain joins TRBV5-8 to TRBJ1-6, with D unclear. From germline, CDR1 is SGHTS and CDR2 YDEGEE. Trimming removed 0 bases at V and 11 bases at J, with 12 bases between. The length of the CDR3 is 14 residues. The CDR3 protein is CASSLAREGTPLHF. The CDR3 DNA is TGTGCCAGCAGCTTGGCGAGGGAAGGAACACCCCTCCACTTT.

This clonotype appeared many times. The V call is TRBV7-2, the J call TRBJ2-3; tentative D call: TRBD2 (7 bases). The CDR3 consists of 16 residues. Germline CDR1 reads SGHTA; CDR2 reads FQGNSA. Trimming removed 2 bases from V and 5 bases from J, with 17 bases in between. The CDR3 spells CASSLLRGGRGDTQYF. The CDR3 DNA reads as TGTGCCAGCAGCTTATTAAGGGGGGGCCGGGGAGATACGCAGTATTTT.

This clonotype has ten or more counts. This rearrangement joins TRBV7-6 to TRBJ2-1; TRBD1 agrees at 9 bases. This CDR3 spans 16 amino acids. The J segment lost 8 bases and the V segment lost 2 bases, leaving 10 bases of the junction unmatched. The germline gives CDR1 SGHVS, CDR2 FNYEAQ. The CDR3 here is CASSLRGTGFMDEQFF. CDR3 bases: TGTGCCAGCAGCTTAAGGGGGACAGGGTTTATGGATGAGCAGTTCTTC.

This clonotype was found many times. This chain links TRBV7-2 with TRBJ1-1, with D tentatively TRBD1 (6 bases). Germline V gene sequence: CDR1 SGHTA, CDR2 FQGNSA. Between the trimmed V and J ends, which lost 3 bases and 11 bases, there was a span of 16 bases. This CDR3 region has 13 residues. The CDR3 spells CASSFTLQGGAFF. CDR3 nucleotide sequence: TGTGCCAGCAGCTTTACATTACAGGGCGGGGCTTTCTTT.

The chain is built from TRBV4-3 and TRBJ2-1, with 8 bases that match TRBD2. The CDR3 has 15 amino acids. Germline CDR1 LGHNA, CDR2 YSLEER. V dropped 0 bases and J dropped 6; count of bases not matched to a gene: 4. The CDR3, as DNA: TGCGCCAGCAGCCAAGACCGAGCGGGGGCCAATGAGCAGTTCTTC. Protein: CASSQDRAGANEQFF.

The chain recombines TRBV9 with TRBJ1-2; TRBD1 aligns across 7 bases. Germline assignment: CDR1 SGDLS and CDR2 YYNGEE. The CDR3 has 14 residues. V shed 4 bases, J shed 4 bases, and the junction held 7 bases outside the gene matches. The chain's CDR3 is CASSPGGWVYGYTF. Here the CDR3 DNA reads TGTGCCAGCAGCCCAGGGGGTTGGGTCTATGGCTACACCTTC.

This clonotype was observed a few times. The CDR3, as DNA: TGTGCCAGCAGCTTAGAAGATCCGGTGACGGCTTTCTTT. Translated: CASSLEDPVTAFF. V and J are TRBV5-6 and TRBJ1-1; D unclear. Trimming left V 2 bases short and J 11 bases short, with 16 bases between. Per germline, CDR1 SGHDT and CDR2 YYEEEE. The CDR3 is 13 amino acids.

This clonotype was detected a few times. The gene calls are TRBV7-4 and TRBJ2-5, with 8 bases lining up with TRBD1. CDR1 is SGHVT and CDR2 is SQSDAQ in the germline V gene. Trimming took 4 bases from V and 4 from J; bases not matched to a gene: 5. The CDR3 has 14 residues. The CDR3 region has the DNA TGTGCCAGCAGCTCGAGGACAGGGCCAGAGACCCAGTACTTC. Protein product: CASSSRTGPETQYF.